What follows are 31 T cell receptor beta chains derived from one specimen sequenced in a study of blood T cells in healthy people across ages. A J-beta primer mix and a sample-barcoded 5' primer were used in a second PCR of roughly 6 to 11 cycles. TCRdb re-called the 5' RACE reads through MiXCR, storing one row per CDR3 protein. The profile shows 650,000 to 1,000,000 distinct CDR3 sequences, 35% to 40% of them singletons. The specimen was blood. The source is a man younger than 35 in good health.

This CDR3 reads CASSQEGATEGGPVASPNSPLHF. The CDR3 nucleotides read TGTGCCAGCAGCCAAGAGGGGGCCACAGAAGGGGGCCCCGTCGCTAGCCCGAATTCACCCCTCCACTTT. This chain uses TRBV4-2 with TRBJ1-6; 7 nucleotides agree with TRBD1. The CDR3 has 23 amino acids. The J segment lost 7 bases and the V segment lost 0 bases, leaving 27 bases of the junction unmatched. Germline V gene data show CDR1 as LGHNA and CDR2 as YNFKEQ.

The chain uses TRBV7-2 and TRBJ2-3; D might be TRBD1 or TRBD2, each matching 5 bases. The germline V and J ends were trimmed by 4 bases and 2 bases, with 13 bases remaining between them. Germline V gene sequence: CDR1 SGHTA, CDR2 FQGNSA. The CDR3 has 15 amino acids. The CDR3 loop is CASSSRSGPTDTQYF. CDR3 nucleotides: TGTGCCAGCAGCTCCCGTTCGGGGCCCACAGATACGCAGTATTTT.

The rearrangement uses TRBV30 and TRBJ1-1; 7 nucleotides line up with TRBD1. The CDR3 sequence is 14 residues long. The J segment lost 2 bases and the V segment lost 5 bases, leaving 8 bases of the junction unmatched. CDR1 is GTSNPN and CDR2 is SVGIG in the germline V gene (reference sequence). DNA for the CDR3: TGTGCCTGGCAAAAAGGGGGCCTAAACACTGAAGCTTTCTTT. This codes for CAWQKGGLNTEAFF.

The chain is built from TRBV20-1 and TRBJ1-6, with a weak D call TRBD1 (6 bases). Trimming took 3 bases from V and 4 from J, leaving 13 bases between them. Germline-derived CDR1 and CDR2 are DFQATT and SNEGSKA (reference sequence). The CDR3 loop spans 15 amino acids. CDR3 in amino acids: CSASKAQGYNSPLHF. DNA for the CDR3: TGCAGTGCTAGTAAGGCGCAGGGGTATAATTCACCCCTCCACTTT.

The rearrangement uses TRBV20-1 and TRBJ2-3; 8 bases match TRBD2. J gave up 2 bases and V 3 bases, and 7 bases lay outside the gene matches. This CDR3 region has 15 residues. Germline V gene sequence: CDR1 DFQATT, CDR2 SNEGSKA (reference sequence). The CDR3 reads CSASRGGANTDTQYF. CDR3 nucleotide sequence: TGCAGTGCTAGTCGGGGGGGAGCTAACACAGATACGCAGTATTTT.

There are many counts of this clonotype. The chain carries TRBV12-3 or TRBV12-4 and TRBJ2-5; 11 bases agree with TRBD2. This CDR3 has 15 residues. Losses at the gene ends were 5 bases for V and 11 bases for J; bases not matched to a gene: 13. Here the CDR3 DNA reads TGTGCCAGCAGTCTCCCGACTAGCGGGGATTTTGAGCAGTACTTC. Residues: CASSLPTSGDFEQYF.

This clonotype was found a few times. The rearrangement links TRBV6-6 to TRBJ1-5; D ambiguous. This CDR3 has 14 amino acids. Trimming pared 0 bases from V and 6 bases from J, leaving 9 bases between. Germline V lookup: CDR1 MNHNY, CDR2 SVGAGI (reference sequence). CDR3 protein: CASSYSGEVQPQHF. The CDR3 DNA is TGTGCCAGCAGTTACTCGGGAGAGGTTCAGCCCCAGCATTTT.

This clonotype was counted a few times. The V gene is TRBV29-1, the J gene TRBJ1-2; 9 bases are shared with TRBD1. The CDR3 is 13 residues long. V trimming: 4 bases; J trimming: 7 bases; junction bases outside the gene matches: 7. Germline-derived CDR1 and CDR2 are SQVTM and ANQGSEA. CDR3 sequence: CSVAGTGILGYTF. DNA of the CDR3: TGCAGCGTTGCCGGGACAGGGATTCTTGGCTACACCTTC.

The chain recombines TRBV27 with TRBJ1-6; D perhaps matches TRBD1 (6 bases). V was pared by 6 bases and J by 0 bases, with 12 bases between. Per the germline V gene, CDR1 is MNHEY and CDR2 is SMNVEV (reference sequence). The CDR3 extends over 16 amino acids. The CDR3 nucleotides read TGTGCCAGCAGGATTACAGGGAACTCCTATAATTCACCCCTCCACTTT. This sequence encodes CASRITGNSYNSPLHF.

The rearrangement joins TRBV20-1 to TRBJ2-1; D is unclear. CDR3 size: 14 residues. Germline CDR1 and CDR2: DFQATT and SNEGSKA (reference sequence). Trimming took off 0 bases at V and 7 bases at J, with 13 bases between the two ends. This chain's CDR3 is CSARDRARRNEQFF. In DNA form, the CDR3 reads TGCAGTGCTAGAGATCGTGCCCGGAGAAATGAGCAGTTCTTC.

J is TRBJ1-1 and V is TRBV20-1; tentative D call: TRBD1 (6 bases). V shed 3 bases and J shed 4 bases, with 12 bases lying between them. CDR1 is DFQATT and CDR2 is SNEGSKA in the germline V gene (reference sequence). The CDR3 is 13 residues long. The CDR3 here is CSARRQEFTEAFF. The CDR3 nucleotides are TGCAGTGCTAGGAGACAGGAGTTCACTGAAGCTTTCTTT.

This clonotype was seen a handful of times. The V gene is TRBV4-3, the J gene TRBJ1-1; D is unclear. V was trimmed by 0 bases and J by 1 base, leaving 12 bases between them. The CDR3 sequence is 16 residues long. Germline lookup yields CDR1 LGHNA and CDR2 YSLEER. For the CDR3, the DNA is TGCGCCAGCAGCCAAGATCGAGGGTACGAGAACACTGAAGCTTTCTTT. Its protein product is CASSQDRGYENTEAFF.

This chain joins TRBV19 and TRBJ2-3; TRBD2 matches 7 bases. Germline values: CDR1 LNHDA, CDR2 SQIVND (reference sequence). There are 16 residues in the CDR3. V lost 4 bases to trimming and J lost 4 bases; unmatched junction nucleotides: 11. CDR3 nucleotide sequence: TGTGCCAGTAGTAGCCAGCGGGGCTTCTTCGCAGATACGCAGTATTTT. It codes for CASSSQRGFFADTQYF.

The chain has TRBV6-6 and TRBJ1-2, with D possibly matching TRBD1 (6 bases). Germline CDR1 MNHNY, CDR2 SVGAGI (reference sequence). The CDR3 is 15 amino acids. V was cut by 2 bases and J by 0 bases, with 10 bases left in between. CDR3 nucleotides: TGTGCCAGCAGTTACGGAACAGGGACTAACTATGGCTACACCTTC. Encoded protein: CASSYGTGTNYGYTF.

The genes are TRBV6-2 or TRBV6-3 and TRBJ2-1; D may match TRBD1 or TRBD2 (6 bases each). The CDR3 contains 18 residues. V dropped 6 bases and J dropped 9 bases, with 30 bases sitting between them. From germline, CDR1 is MNHEY and CDR2 SVGEGT. DNA for the CDR3: TGTGCCAGCAGCCTTTGGGGTCGGCGGGACATAGGGGGGCTTGAGCAGTTCTTC. This sequence encodes CASSLWGRRDIGGLEQFF.

The chain recombines TRBV7-8 with TRBJ1-1, with D maybe TRBD1 (5 bases). The CDR3 runs to 17 residues. Germline V gene sequence: CDR1 SGHVS, CDR2 FQNEAQ. V lost 5 bases to trimming and J lost 4 bases, with 23 bases between them. The DNA for the CDR3 is TGTGCCAGCAGCCAGCGGTTTTGGGGCTCTAGATCCACTGAAGCTTTCTTT. This gives the protein CASSQRFWGSRSTEAFF. The variable domain in full, with the rest retrieved from reference TRBV7-8 and TRBJ1-1, is GAGVSQSPRYKVAKRGQDVALRCDPISGHVSLFWYQQALGQGPEFLTYFQNEAQLDKSGLPSDRFFAERPEGSVSTLKIQRTQQEDSAVYLCASSQRFWGSRSTEAFFGQGTRLTVV.

This clonotype was detected a few times. V is TRBV7-9 and J is TRBJ1-2; D is uncertain. Trimming cost V 3 bases and J 12 bases, with 11 bases left between them. The CDR3 covers 11 residues. The germline V gene encodes CDR1 SEHNR and CDR2 FQNEAQ (reference sequence). CDR3 sequence (DNA): TGTGCCAGCAGCTTTGGAGGGAGGGACACCTTC. Residues: CASSFGGRDTF.

As to this clonotype: This may come from a read error, since a much larger clone is one base off. This sequence joins TRBV20-1 and TRBJ1-6; D remains ambiguous. The CDR3 has 12 residues. CDR1 is DFQATT and CDR2 is SNEGSKA in the germline V gene (reference sequence). CDR3 in DNA: TGCAGTGCTAGAGCCCCGAATTCACCCCCCCACTTT. Translating it yields CSARAPNSPPHF.

This sequence joins TRBV20-1 and TRBJ2-7; possible D gene TRBD1, 7 bases. The V and J ends lost 3 bases and 4 bases respectively, with 16 bases between them. The CDR3 runs to 14 residues. Germline lookup yields CDR1 DFQATT and CDR2 SNEGSKA (reference sequence). CDR3 coding DNA: TGCAGTGCTAGCAAGCAGACAGGGAGGTACGAGCAGTACTTC. This sequence encodes CSASKQTGRYEQYF.

The count of this clonotype is one. One base away lies a much larger clone, so this may be a sequencing read error. The chain employs TRBV12-3 or TRBV12-4 and TRBJ2-1; D is undetermined. The CDR3 is made up of 13 amino acids. Trimming cost V 4 bases and J 10 bases, with 14 bases left between them. CDR3 sequence reads: CASSYGQAYEQFF. In DNA, the CDR3 is TGTGCCAGCAGTTATGGGCAGGCCTACGAGCAGTTCTTC.

This clonotype has a handful of counts. The genes are TRBV14 and TRBJ1-2; no reliable D call. CDR1 is SGHDN, CDR2 FVKESK, per germline. CDR3 length: 14 residues. V was pared by 0 bases and J by 7 bases, with 12 bases between. DNA of the CDR3: TGTGCCAGCAGCCAAGATGGAAGGGTTTGTGGCTACACCTTC. Translating gives CASSQDGRVCGYTF.

This clonotype was seen only a few times. V is TRBV29-1 and J is TRBJ1-5, with TRBD1 identical over 9 bases. CDR3 length equals 14 residues. J gave up 5 bases and V 7 bases, and 9 bases lay outside the gene matches. The germline CDR1 and CDR2 sequences are SQVTM and ANQGSEA. The CDR3: CSARGTGSDQPQHF. DNA of the CDR3: TGCAGCGCGCGCGGGACAGGGAGTGATCAGCCCCAGCATTTT.

The chain employs TRBV5-5 and TRBJ2-3, with D perhaps TRBD1 (5 bases). This CDR3 has 17 amino acids. Trimming cost V 0 bases and J 2 bases, with 16 bases left between them. Germline CDR1 is SGHKS and CDR2 is YYEKEE (reference sequence). CDR3 residues: CASSLVGRQSITDTQYF. CDR3 nucleotide sequence: TGTGCCAGCAGCTTGGTTGGGCGACAGAGCATCACAGATACGCAGTATTTT.

This chain links TRBV7-2 with TRBJ1-6; D is possibly TRBD1 (5 bases). This CDR3 region has 18 residues. The germline V and J ends were trimmed by 1 base and 5 bases, with 18 bases remaining between them. Germline V lookup: CDR1 SGHTA, CDR2 FQGNSA. The CDR3 sequence: CASSLGVHLGENNSPLHF. In DNA, the CDR3 is TGTGCCAGCAGCTTAGGGGTACATTTAGGGGAGAATAATTCACCCCTCCACTTT.

This clonotype was counted between two and nine times. The chain links TRBV2 to TRBJ1-5, with D uncertain. The V gene lost 6 bases and the J gene lost 3 bases, with 12 bases spanning the gap. This CDR3 has 14 amino acids. The V gene's germline CDR1 is SNHLY and CDR2 FYNNEI. The chain's CDR3 is CASSPSALNQPQHF. The CDR3 DNA sequence: TGTGCCAGCAGCCCGTCAGCCCTCAATCAGCCCCAGCATTTT.

About this clonotype itself: Because the CDR3 is missing its conserved closing phenylalanine or tryptophan, this is likely a read error. The V gene is TRBV3-1, the J gene TRBJ1-6; D possibly corresponds to TRBD1 (5 bases). Germline V gene data show CDR1 as LGHDT and CDR2 as YNNKEL (reference sequence). The CDR3 is made up of 17 amino acids. Trimming took 4 bases from V and 8 from J, leaving 21 bases between them. The CDR3 DNA reads TGTGCCAGCAGCCCGCATAACAGCCCACTCAGGGATTCACCCCTCCACTGT. Protein: CASSPHNSPLRDSPLHC.

Here the CDR3 reads CASSYLRTRNTGELFF. In DNA, the CDR3 is TGTGCCAGCAGTTACCTACGGACAAGGAACACCGGGGAGCTGTTTTTT. The rearrangement joins TRBV6-5 to TRBJ2-2; TRBD1 is a possible D gene (5 bases). The CDR3 sequence is 16 residues long. V lost 2 bases and J 1 base, leaving 11 bases between the germline ends. Germline assignment: CDR1 MNHEY and CDR2 SVGAGI.

The chain employs TRBV19 and TRBJ2-5; D might be TRBD1 (6 bases). The J call may be mistaken, given a closer DNA end match to TRBJ2-7. Germline CDR1 LNHDA, CDR2 SQIVND (reference sequence). There are 13 residues in the CDR3. The CDR3 region has the DNA TGTGCCAGTAGTCCCTCCAGGGGTACCGAGCAGTACTTC. This translates into CASSPSRGTEQYF.

The genes are TRBV20-1 and TRBJ1-5; perhaps TRBD1 as D (6 bases). The germline V and J ends were trimmed by 6 bases and 6 bases, with 18 bases remaining between them. This CDR3 has 14 residues. The germline V gene has CDR1 DFQATT and CDR2 SNEGSKA (reference sequence). CDR3 residues: CSASPSGELQPQHF. DNA of the CDR3: TGCAGTGCGTCCCCCTCAGGGGAGCTTCAGCCCCAGCATTTT.

This clonotype was picked up many times. The chain is built from TRBV4-3 and TRBJ1-6, with a tentative D call TRBD1 (5 bases). Germline V gene sequence: CDR1 LGHNA, CDR2 YSLEER. This CDR3 contains 15 residues. Trimming pared 2 bases from V and 7 bases from J, leaving 12 bases between. The CDR3 region is CASSQPGRINSPLHF. CDR3 nucleotide sequence: TGCGCCAGCAGCCAACCGGGACGGATAAATTCACCCCTCCACTTT.

This clonotype turned up a few times. The rearrangement joins TRBV5-5 to TRBJ2-7; 7 bases fit TRBD2. The CDR3 contains 16 residues. After removal of 1 base from V and 2 bases from J, the junction contained 9 bases not matched to a gene. Per germline, CDR1 SGHKS and CDR2 YYEKEE (reference sequence). CDR3 residues: CASSLYVGTIPYEQYF. The CDR3 DNA reads TGTGCCAGCAGCTTGTATGTGGGGACTATTCCCTACGAGCAGTACTTC.